A single sample is the source of the 11 T cell receptor beta chains below, sequenced in a study of cytomegalovirus exposure and HLA in healthy donors. PCR amplification relied on 60 Vbeta primers (plus 13 Jbeta primers). Using immunoSEQ multiplex PCR, the repertoire was profiled, and TCRdb retains in-frame clones only, with some absent. Among tens of thousands of clones listed, roughly 79% were seen once. Sequencing was performed on PBMCs. Receptors originate from a man aged 50-60 years in good health and CMV-seronegative.

The J gene is TRBJ2-7, the V gene TRBV6-5; D unclear. The V end lost 6 bases, the J end lost 6 bases, and 15 bases lay between the germline ends. The germline CDR1 and CDR2 sequences are MNHEY and SVGAGI. The CDR3 spans 13 residues. CDR3 residues: CASRALGPSEQYF. The CDR3 nucleotides read TGTGCCAGCAGGGCCCTAGGTCCAAGCGAGCAGTACTTC.

This clone was observed a handful of times. This chain connects TRBV7-8 to TRBJ2-3; 7 nucleotides line up with TRBD2. The CDR3 runs to 18 residues. CDR1 and CDR2 from the germline V gene are SGHVS and FQNEAQ. The trim removed 7 bases at V and 2 bases at J, leaving 18 bases unmatched. The CDR3 spells CASTPSLGGRAVTDTQYF. In DNA, the CDR3 is TGTGCCAGCACCCCATCCCTGGGGGGGAGGGCTGTCACAGATACGCAGTATTTT.

V is TRBV18 and J is TRBJ1-2; TRBD1 aligns across 9 bases. Germline loops: CDR1 KGHSH, CDR2 LQKENI. The V gene end was trimmed by 4 bases and the J gene end by 3 bases; junction bases not matched to a gene: 3. CDR3 length: 14 residues. Here the CDR3 reads CASSQGDRDYGYTF. The CDR3 DNA is TGTGCCAGCTCACAGGGGGACAGGGACTATGGCTACACCTTC.

The chain combines TRBV7-6 with TRBJ2-7; D is unresolved. The CDR3 extends over 11 amino acids. The V end lost 3 bases, the J end lost 7 bases, and 7 bases lay between the germline ends. Germline loops: CDR1 SGHVS, CDR2 FNYEAQ. The CDR3 DNA follows: TGTGCCAGCAGCTTTGCGCGGGAGCAGTACTTC. This encodes CASSFAREQYF.

In regard to this clone: Distinct nucleotide sequences in the sample also encode this CDR3. The chain couples TRBV6-5 to TRBJ2-1; TRBD1 aligns across 8 bases. After removal of 6 bases from V and 3 bases from J, the junction contained 7 bases not matched to a gene. Germline V lookup: CDR1 MNHEY, CDR2 SVGAGI. The CDR3 contains 15 residues. CDR3 protein: CASSYPGQVYNEQFF. CDR3 sequence (DNA): TGTGCCAGCAGCTACCCGGGACAGGTCTACAATGAGCAGTTCTTC.

The chain links TRBV19 to TRBJ2-7; D is possibly TRBD2 (5 bases). Trimming cost V 5 bases and J 2 bases, with 13 bases left between them. This CDR3 contains 14 residues. Germline V gene lookup returns CDR1 LNHDA and CDR2 SQIVND (reference sequence). The CDR3 region has the DNA TGTGCCAGTAGTGAGACCGGGATAGCCTACGAGCAGTACTTC. Protein product: CASSETGIAYEQYF.

This CDR3 reads CASSATIGNEQFF. The DNA of the CDR3 is TGTGCCAGCTCAGCCACCATCGGCAATGAGCAGTTCTTC. The chain uses TRBV18 and TRBJ2-1; D unresolved. The V gene's germline CDR1 is KGHSH and CDR2 LQKENI. The CDR3 is 13 amino acids. V lost 5 bases and J 6 bases, leaving 11 bases between the germline ends.

This clone showed up just a few times. The rearrangement uses TRBV5-6 and TRBJ1-1; D call uncertain. This CDR3 has 14 residues. V shed 0 bases and J shed 11 bases, with 17 bases lying between them. Germline CDR1 and CDR2: SGHDT and YYEEEE. Written as DNA, the CDR3 is TGTGCCAGCAGCTTGGCCAGTTGGGCAGTTCGCGCTTTCTTT. Encoded protein: CASSLASWAVRAFF.

In this sample, this clone turned up once. J is TRBJ1-4 and V is TRBV7-9; the D gene is possibly TRBD1 (6 bases). Germline CDR1 and CDR2: SEHNR and FQNEAQ (reference sequence). The length of the CDR3 is 15 residues. Trimming removed 1 base from V and 8 bases from J, with 14 bases in between. CDR3 sequence (DNA): TGTGCCAGCAGCTTAGGCACAGGGTCTAGAGAAAAACTGTTTTTT. Translated, it gives CASSLGTGSREKLFF.

The V call is TRBV5-4, the J call TRBJ2-3, with D possibly being TRBD2 (5 bases). V lost 3 bases and J lost 2, with 10 bases in between. The CDR3 has 14 residues. The germline V gene has CDR1 SGHNT and CDR2 YYREEE (reference sequence). CDR3 DNA: TGTGCCAGCAGCTGGGAGCCACCCACAGATACGCAGTATTTT. It yields the protein CASSWEPPTDTQYF.

This clone has more than one count but fewer than ten. The J gene is TRBJ1-1, the V gene TRBV5-1; D gene unclear. Between the trimmed V and J ends, which lost 2 bases and 3 bases, there was a span of 8 bases. The CDR3 loop spans 13 amino acids. Germline V gene lookup returns CDR1 SGHRS and CDR2 YFSETQ. CDR3 residues: CASSFSRDTEAFF. The CDR3 DNA reads as TGCGCCAGCAGCTTTTCCCGGGACACTGAAGCTTTCTTT.